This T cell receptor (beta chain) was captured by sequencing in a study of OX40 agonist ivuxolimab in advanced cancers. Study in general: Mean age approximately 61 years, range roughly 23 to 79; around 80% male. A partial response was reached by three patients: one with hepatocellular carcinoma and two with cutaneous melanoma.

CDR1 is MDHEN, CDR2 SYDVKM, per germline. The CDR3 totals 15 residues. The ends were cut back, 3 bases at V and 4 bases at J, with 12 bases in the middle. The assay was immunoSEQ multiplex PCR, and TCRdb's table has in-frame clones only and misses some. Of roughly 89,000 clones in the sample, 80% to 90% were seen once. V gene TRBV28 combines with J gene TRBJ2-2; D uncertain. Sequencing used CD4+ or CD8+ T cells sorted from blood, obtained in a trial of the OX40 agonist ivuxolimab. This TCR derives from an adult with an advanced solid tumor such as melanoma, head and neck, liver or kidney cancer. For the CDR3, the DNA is TGTGCCAGCAGTTTTTGGTCCAGGACCACCGGGGAGCTGTTTTTT. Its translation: CASSFWSRTTGELFF.